This T cell receptor (beta chain) is drawn from a study of CD8 T cells in Susac syndrome. CD8+ and CD4+ T cells circulating in blood were sequenced for TCR beta. The recently defined diagnostic criteria for definite or probable disease were met by the Susac syndrome patients. Both CD4+ and CD8+ T cells were negatively isolated, and TEMRA cells underwent FACS enrichment. CDR1 is SQVTM, CDR2 ANQGSEA, per germline. Between the trimmed V and J ends, which lost 3 bases and 6 bases, there was a span of 8 bases. The CDR3 spans 11 residues. Random hexamers were used to reverse transcribe an amount of about 0.45 to 1 ug RNA. immunoSEQ multiplex PCR amplified TCR beta CDR3 across 54 Vbeta, 13 Jbeta. MiXCR, run by TCRdb on the immunoSEQ multiplex PCR reads, gives a single entry per CDR3 protein. The data show some 97,000 distinct CDR3 sequences, approximately 95% seen once. This clonotype was recorded a few times.

The chain employs TRBV29-1 and TRBJ1-2, with unresolved D. Input material: CD8+ T cells from PBMCs. The origin of this receptor is a human donor with Susac syndrome. The CDR3 region has the DNA TGCAGCGTTGAGAACAGAGATGGCTACACCTTC. The encoded protein is CSVENRDGYTF.